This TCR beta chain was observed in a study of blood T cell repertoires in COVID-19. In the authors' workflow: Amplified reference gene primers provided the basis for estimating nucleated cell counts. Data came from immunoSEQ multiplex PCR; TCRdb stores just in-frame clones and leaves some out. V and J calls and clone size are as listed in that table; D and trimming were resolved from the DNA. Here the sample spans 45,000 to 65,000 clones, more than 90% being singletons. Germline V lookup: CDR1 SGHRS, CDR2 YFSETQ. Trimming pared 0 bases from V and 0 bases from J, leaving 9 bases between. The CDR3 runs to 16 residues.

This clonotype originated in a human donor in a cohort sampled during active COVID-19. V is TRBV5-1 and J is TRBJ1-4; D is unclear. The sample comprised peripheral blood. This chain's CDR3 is CASSLVFGATNEKLFF. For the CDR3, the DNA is TGCGCCAGCAGCTTGGTTTTCGGGGCAACTAATGAAAAACTGTTTTTT.